What follows is one TCR beta chain and its context. The antigen is undetermined. The data originate from a study of cytomegalovirus exposure and HLA in healthy donors. Study overall: Ancestry clustering placed around four fifths of approximately 370 genotyped donors in the Caucasian-associated cluster.

Whole-study results and caveats: Earlier findings revealed that most TCR beta V segments proved productive either about 87% or about 30% of the time.

The CDR3 is 15 residues long. CDR1 SGHNT and CDR2 YYREEE come from the germline V gene (reference sequence). After removal of 3 bases from V and 5 bases from J, the junction contained 4 bases not matched to a gene. The PCR employed 60 Vbeta primers together with 13 Jbeta primers. Sequencing used immunoSEQ multiplex PCR; TCRdb keeps in-frame clones, though not all of them. The table lists roughly 170,000 clones, less than 85% of them singletons, with under 5% in the top ten. The receptor was isolated from a man aged 18 to 30 in good health and CMV-seronegative. The chain recombines TRBV5-4 with TRBJ2-1; 11 bases are shared with TRBD1. Sample: PBMCs. CDR3 coding DNA: TGTGCCAGCAGCTCGAGGGACAGGGGGGACAATGAGCAGTTCTTC. It encodes CASSSRDRGDNEQFF.